This T cell receptor (beta chain) appears in the sequencing data of a study of CD8+CD57+ T cells in acquired aplastic anemia. Study summary: Sorted CD4+ and CD8+ cells yielded roughly 3.5 ug of DNA on average.

Profiling of TCR beta VDJ combinations and CDR3 sequences used genomic DNA as template. TCRdb reanalysed the reads using MiXCR and keeps one entry per CDR3 protein. The table lists around 130,000 distinct CDR3 sequences, 45% to 60% of them singletons. Turning to this clonotype: Antigen: not known.

CD8+CD57+ cell expansion had been shown by flow cytometry in patients chosen for sequencing. Study conclusions and caveats: Roughly 31 CD8+ CDR3 sequences occurred in both the patients and the controls.

CDR3 size: 11 residues. Germline loops: CDR1 SGHTA, CDR2 FQGTGA. Deletions cut 6 bases from V and 6 bases from J, with 8 bases between. The sample was sorted CD4+, CD8+, or CD8+CD57+ T cells (not recorded which) from PBMCs. This TCR came from a human donor with aplastic anemia. J is TRBJ2-5 and V is TRBV7-3; D unclear. CDR3 amino acids: CASSYSQTQYF. The CDR3 DNA reads as TGTGCCAGCAGTTACTCGCAGACCCAGTACTTC.